Sequencing of this TCR beta chain was carried out in a study of chemoradiotherapy in HPV16-positive cancers. Assay used: immunoSEQ multiplex PCR; TCRdb lists only in-frame clones, some missing. The sample contains around 9,700 clones, roughly 72% of which appear only once. The CDR3 is 14 amino acids. Germline CDR1 is SGHVS and CDR2 is FQNEAQ. Between the trimmed V and J ends, which lost 1 base and 4 bases, there was a span of 11 bases. Over chemoradiotherapy, repertoires were sampled more than once. Overall study findings and caveats: HPV-specific T cells were functionally defined from only a couple of HPV16-positive patients. During treatment, candidate HPV-specific clones and E7-related motifs expanded in tumor.

As regards this clone: Its matching antigen is unknown.

The chain couples TRBV7-8 to TRBJ2-7; D might be TRBD1 (5 bases). This TCR came from a human donor with HPV-associated anogenital cancer. Sampling was conducted from a patient who underwent chemoradiotherapy. DNA of the CDR3: TGTGCCAGCAGCTTAGGTGCCAGGGTATACGAGCAGTACTTC. It yields the protein CASSLGARVYEQYF.